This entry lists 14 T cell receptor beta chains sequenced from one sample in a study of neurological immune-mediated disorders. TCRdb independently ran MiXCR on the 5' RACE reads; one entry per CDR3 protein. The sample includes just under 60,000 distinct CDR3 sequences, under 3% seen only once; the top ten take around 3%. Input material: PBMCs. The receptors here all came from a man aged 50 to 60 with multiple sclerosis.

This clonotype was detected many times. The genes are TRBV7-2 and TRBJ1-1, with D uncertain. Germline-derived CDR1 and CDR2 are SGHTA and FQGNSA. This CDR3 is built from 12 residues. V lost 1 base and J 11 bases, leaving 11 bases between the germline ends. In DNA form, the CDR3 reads TGTGCCAGCAGCTTAGAGCGGAATGGGGCTTTCTTT. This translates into CASSLERNGAFF.

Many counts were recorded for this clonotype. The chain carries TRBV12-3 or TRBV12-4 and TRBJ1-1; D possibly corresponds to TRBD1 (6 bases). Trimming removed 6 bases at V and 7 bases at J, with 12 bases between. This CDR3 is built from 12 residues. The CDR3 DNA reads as TGTGCCAGCAGCCTAGGGGGTTTTGAAGCTTTCTTT. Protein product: CASSLGGFEAFF.

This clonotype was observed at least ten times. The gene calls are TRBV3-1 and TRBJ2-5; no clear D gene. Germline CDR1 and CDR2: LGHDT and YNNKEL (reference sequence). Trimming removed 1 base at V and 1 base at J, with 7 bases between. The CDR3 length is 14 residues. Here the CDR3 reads CASSQAPAQETQYF. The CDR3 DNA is TGTGCCAGCAGCCAAGCTCCCGCCCAAGAGACCCAGTACTTC.

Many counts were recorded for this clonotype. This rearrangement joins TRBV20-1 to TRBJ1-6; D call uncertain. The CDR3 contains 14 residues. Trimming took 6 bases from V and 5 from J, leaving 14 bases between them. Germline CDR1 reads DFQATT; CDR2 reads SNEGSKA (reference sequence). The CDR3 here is CSAPGFLDNSPLHF. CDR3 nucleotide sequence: TGCAGTGCGCCCGGGTTTTTGGATAATTCACCCCTCCACTTT.

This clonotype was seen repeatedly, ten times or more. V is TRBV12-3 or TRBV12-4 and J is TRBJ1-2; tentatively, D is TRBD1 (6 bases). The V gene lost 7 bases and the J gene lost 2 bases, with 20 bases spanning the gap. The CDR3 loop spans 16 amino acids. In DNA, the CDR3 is TGTGCCAGCACCTTACGGGCTTCCGGACAGAACTATGGCTACACCTTC. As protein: CASTLRASGQNYGYTF.

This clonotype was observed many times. CDR3 in DNA: TGTGCCAGCAGTTTAACACAGGGATCCCTCCACCGGTACTTC. Its translation: CASSLTQGSLHRYF. The rearrangement joins TRBV12-3 or TRBV12-4 to TRBJ2-7; D perhaps matches TRBD1 (6 bases). With 2 bases removed from V and 12 bases from J, the gap between germline ends came to 20 bases. This CDR3 spans 14 amino acids.

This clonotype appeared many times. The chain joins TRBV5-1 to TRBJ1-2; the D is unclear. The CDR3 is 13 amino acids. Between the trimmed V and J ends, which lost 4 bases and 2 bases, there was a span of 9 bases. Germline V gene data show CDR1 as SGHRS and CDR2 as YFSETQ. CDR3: CASSPTGNYGYTF. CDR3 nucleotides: TGCGCCAGCAGCCCGACGGGGAACTATGGCTACACCTTC. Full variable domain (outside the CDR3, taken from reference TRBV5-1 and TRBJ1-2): KAGVTQTPRYLIKTRGQQVTLSCSPISGHRSVSWYQQTPGQGLQFLFEYFSETQRNKGNFPGRFSGRQFSNSRSEMNVSTLELGDSALYLCASSPTGNYGYTFGSGTRLTVV.

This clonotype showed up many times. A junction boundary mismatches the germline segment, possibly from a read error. Here the CDR3 reads CASTLTGQRAHEQYF. CDR3 nucleotides: TGTGCCAGCACCTTGACGGGACAGAGGGCCCACGAGCAGTACTTC. The chain employs TRBV5-5 and TRBJ2-7, with TRBD1 matching 7 bases. Germline-derived CDR1 and CDR2 are SGHKS and YYEKEE (reference sequence). The CDR3 is 15 amino acids.

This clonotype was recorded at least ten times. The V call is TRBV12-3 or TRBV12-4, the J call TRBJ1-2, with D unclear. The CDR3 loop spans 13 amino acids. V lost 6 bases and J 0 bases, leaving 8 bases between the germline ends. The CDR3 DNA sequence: TGTGCCAGCAGAGCGACATCTAACTATGGCTACACCTTC. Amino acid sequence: CASRATSNYGYTF.

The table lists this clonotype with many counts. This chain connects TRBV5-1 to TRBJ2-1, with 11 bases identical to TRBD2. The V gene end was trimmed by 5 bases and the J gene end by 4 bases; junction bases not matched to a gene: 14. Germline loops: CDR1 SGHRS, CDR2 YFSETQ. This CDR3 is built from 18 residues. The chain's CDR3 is CASSLAPAGTSGYNEQFF. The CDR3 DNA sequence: TGCGCCAGCAGTTTAGCCCCTGCCGGGACTAGCGGTTACAATGAGCAGTTCTTC.

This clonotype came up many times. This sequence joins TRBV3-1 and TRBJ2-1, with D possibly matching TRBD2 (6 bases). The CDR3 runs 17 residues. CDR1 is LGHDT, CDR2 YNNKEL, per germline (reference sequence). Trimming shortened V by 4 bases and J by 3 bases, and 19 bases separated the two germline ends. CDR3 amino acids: CASSRNAGRRDYNEQFF. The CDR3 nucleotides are TGTGCCAGCAGCCGGAACGCTGGGCGGAGGGACTACAATGAGCAGTTCTTC.

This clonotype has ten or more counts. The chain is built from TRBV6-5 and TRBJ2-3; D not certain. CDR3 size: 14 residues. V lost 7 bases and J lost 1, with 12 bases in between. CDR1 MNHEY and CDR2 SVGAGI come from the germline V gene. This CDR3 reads CASISASGTDTQYF. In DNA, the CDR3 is TGTGCCAGCATTTCGGCGTCTGGCACAGATACGCAGTATTTT.

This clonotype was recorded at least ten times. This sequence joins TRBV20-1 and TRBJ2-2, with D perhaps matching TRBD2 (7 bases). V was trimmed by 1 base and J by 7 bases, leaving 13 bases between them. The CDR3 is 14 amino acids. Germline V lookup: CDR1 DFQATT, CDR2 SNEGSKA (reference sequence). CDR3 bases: TGCAGTGCTAGAGCGGGGGGCGGTAACGGGGAGCTGTTTTTT. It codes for CSARAGGGNGELFF.

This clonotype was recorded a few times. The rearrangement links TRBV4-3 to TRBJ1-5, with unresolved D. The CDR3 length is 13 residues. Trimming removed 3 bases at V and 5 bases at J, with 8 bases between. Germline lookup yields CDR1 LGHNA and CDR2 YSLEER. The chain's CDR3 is CASSHSLDQPQHF. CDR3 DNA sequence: TGCGCCAGCAGCCACAGCCTCGATCAGCCCCAGCATTTT.